What follows are 4 T cell receptor beta chains derived from one specimen sequenced in a study of patients and donors after allogeneic stem cell transplantation. TCRdb re-called the RT-PCR reads through MiXCR, storing one row per CDR3 protein. The sample consists of fewer than 95,000 distinct CDR3 sequences, less than 5% of them appearing once. The sample taken for sequencing was blood, either unsorted or a sorted T cell fraction (not recorded which). All receptors derive from a human donor who was either an allogeneic HSCT recipient or a stem cell or donor lymphocyte infusion donor (not recorded which). It is not recorded whose cells these are; they may come from a transplant donor.

This clonotype was detected only a few times. The chain uses TRBV3-1 and TRBJ1-5, with 8 bases identical to TRBD1. CDR1 is LGHDT and CDR2 is YNNKEL in the germline V gene (reference sequence). V shed 3 bases, J shed 5 bases, and the junction held 0 bases outside the gene matches. The CDR3 totals 13 residues. CDR3 DNA sequence: TGTGCCAGCAGCCAGGACAGGGATCAGCCCCAGCATTTT. Translation: CASSQDRDQPQHF.

The sample holds many counts of this clonotype. The gene calls are TRBV24-1 and TRBJ2-7; perhaps TRBD1 as D (6 bases). Trimming shortened V by 2 bases and J by 1 base, and 11 bases separated the two germline ends. Germline V gene lookup returns CDR1 KGHDR and CDR2 SFDVKD. This CDR3 comprises 15 residues. The CDR3 region is CATSDSGANSYEQYF. DNA for the CDR3: TGTGCCACCAGTGATTCAGGGGCGAATTCCTACGAGCAGTACTTC.

There are many counts of this clonotype. The chain combines TRBV2 with TRBJ2-7; D is possibly TRBD1 (5 bases). This CDR3 comprises 13 residues. The V gene's germline CDR1 is SNHLY and CDR2 FYNNEI. V lost 0 bases and J lost 2, with 5 bases in between. The CDR3 sequence: CASSEATAYEQYF. In nucleotides, the CDR3 is TGTGCCAGCAGTGAAGCGACAGCCTACGAGCAGTACTTC.

This clonotype was seen a few times. This chain joins TRBV30 and TRBJ2-3, with D possibly TRBD2 on 6 matching bases. The CDR3 runs 15 residues. Germline CDR1 GTSNPN, CDR2 SVGIG (reference sequence). Trimming shortened V by 2 bases and J by 2 bases, and 14 bases separated the two germline ends. Written as DNA, the CDR3 is TGTGCCTGGAGTAAAGGGGTAGCGGTCACAGATACGCAGTATTTT. Protein product: CAWSKGVAVTDTQYF.